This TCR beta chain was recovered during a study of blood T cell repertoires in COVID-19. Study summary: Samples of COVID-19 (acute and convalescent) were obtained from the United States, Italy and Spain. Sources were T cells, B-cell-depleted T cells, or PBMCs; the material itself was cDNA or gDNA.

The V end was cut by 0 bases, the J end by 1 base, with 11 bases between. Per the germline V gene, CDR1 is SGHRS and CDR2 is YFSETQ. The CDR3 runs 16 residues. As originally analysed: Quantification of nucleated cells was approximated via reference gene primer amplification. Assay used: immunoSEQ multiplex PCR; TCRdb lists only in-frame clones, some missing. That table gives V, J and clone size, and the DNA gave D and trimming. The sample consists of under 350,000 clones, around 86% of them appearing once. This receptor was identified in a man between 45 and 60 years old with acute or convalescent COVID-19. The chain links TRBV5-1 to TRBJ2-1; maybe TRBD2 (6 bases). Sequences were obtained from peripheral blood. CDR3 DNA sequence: TGCGCCAGCAGCTTGGGGCCGGCGGGGTCCTACAATGAGCAGTTCTTC. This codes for CASSLGPAGSYNEQFF.